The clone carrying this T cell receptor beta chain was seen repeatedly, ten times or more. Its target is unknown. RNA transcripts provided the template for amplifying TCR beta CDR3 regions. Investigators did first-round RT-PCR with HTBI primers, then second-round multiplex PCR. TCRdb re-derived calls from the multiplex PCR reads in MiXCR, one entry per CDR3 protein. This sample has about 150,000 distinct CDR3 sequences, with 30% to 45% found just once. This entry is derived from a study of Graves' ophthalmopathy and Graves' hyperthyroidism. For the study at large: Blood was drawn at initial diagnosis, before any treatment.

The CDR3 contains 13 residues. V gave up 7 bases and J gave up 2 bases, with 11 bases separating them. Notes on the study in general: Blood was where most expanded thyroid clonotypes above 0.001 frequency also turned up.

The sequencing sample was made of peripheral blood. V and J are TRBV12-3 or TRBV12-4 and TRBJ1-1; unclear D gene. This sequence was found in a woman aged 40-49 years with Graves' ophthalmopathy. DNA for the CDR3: TGTGCCAGCAAAGGTGGGGTTAACACTGAAGCTTTCTTT. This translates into CASKGGVNTEAFF.